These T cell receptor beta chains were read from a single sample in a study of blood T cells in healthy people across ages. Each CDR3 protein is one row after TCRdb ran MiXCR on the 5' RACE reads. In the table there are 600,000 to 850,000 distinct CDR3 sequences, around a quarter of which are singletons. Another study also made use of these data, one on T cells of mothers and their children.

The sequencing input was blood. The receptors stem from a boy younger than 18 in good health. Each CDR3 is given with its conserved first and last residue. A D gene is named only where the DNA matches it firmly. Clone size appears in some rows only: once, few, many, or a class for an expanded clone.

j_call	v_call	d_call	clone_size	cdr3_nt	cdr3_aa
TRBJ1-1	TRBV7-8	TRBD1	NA	TGTGCCAGCAGCTTACCGGAGACAGGGCACACTGAAGCTTTCTTT	CASSLPETGHTEAFF
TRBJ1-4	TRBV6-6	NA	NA	TGTGCCAGCAGTACCCTCTGGGGTGAAAAACTGTTTTTT	CASSTLWGEKLFF
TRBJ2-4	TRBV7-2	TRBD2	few	TGTGCCAGCAGCTGGAGGGCGGGAGGGACCAAAAACATTCAGTACTTC	CASSWRAGGTKNIQYF
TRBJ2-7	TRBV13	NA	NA	TGTGCCAGCAGCTTGAGGGACTTCCCCTACGAGCAGTACTTC	CASSLRDFPYEQYF
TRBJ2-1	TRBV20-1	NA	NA	TGCAGTGCCGACGGCGGGACGAGCTCCTACAATGAGCAGTTCTTC	CSADGGTSSYNEQFF
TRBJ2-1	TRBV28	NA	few	TGTGCCAACAGTTTGCGTGGTCAAGGCAAAGGAAATGAGCAGTTCTTC	CANSLRGQGKGNEQFF
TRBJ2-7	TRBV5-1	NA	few	TGCGCCAGCAGCTTACGGAGAGACTCTCCCAGTTACGAGCAGTACTTC	CASSLRRDSPSYEQYF
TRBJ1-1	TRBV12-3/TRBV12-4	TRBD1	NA	TGTGCCAGCAGTCCTCGGGACAGACGAAGGGCTGAAGCTTTCTTT	CASSPRDRRRAEAFF
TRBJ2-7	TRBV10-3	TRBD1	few	TGTGCCATCAGTGAGTCAGGGGGCTATTACGAGCAGTACTTC	CAISESGGYYEQYF
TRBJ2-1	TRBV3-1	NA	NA	TGTGCCAGCAGCCAGCTCGACATCGGTGAGCAGTTCTTC	CASSQLDIGEQFF
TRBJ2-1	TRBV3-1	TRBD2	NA	TGTGCCAGCAGCCAAGTGAAAAGCGGGAGCTCCTACAATGAGCAGTTCTTC	CASSQVKSGSSYNEQFF
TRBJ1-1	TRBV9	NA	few	TGTGCCAGCAGCCCGACCGGGAGGGGCTGGGACACTGAAGCTTTCTTT	CASSPTGRGWDTEAFF
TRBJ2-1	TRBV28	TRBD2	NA	TGTGCCAGCAAGCTAGCGGGAGGACCCTACAATGAGCAGTTCTTC	CASKLAGGPYNEQFF
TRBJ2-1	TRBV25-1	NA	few	TGTGCCAGCAGACCGTCAAACAATGAGCAGTTCTTC	CASRPSNNEQFF
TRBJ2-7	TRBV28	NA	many	TGTGCCAGCACCCCCCTAACGGGAGACTACGAGCAGTACTTC	CASTPLTGDYEQYF
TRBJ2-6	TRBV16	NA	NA	TGTGCCAGCAGCCGATTTACCGGGGCCAACGTCCTGACTTTC	CASSRFTGANVLTF
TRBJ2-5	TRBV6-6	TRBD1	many	TGTGCCAGCAGTTACCTTGGACAGGGAGAGACCCAGTACTTC	CASSYLGQGETQYF
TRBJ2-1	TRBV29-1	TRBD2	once	TGCAGCGTTGGAGCGGGAGGATTCAATGAGCAGTTCTTC	CSVGAGGFNEQFF